The next 8 T cell receptor beta chains were all read from a single sample in a study of blood T cell repertoires in COVID-19. Method: immunoSEQ multiplex PCR; TCRdb's copy keeps in-frame clones and lacks some. The sample gives about 180,000 clones, roughly nine tenths of which show up once; 1.5% to 2% is in the top ten. Sequencing was carried out using peripheral blood. The receptor set was obtained from a man between 18 and 29 years old who had recovered from COVID-19.

The chain has TRBV5-1 and TRBJ2-2; 7 bases align to TRBD2. The CDR3 is made up of 13 amino acids. Per germline, CDR1 SGHRS and CDR2 YFSETQ. Trimming at V came to 4 bases and at J to 4 bases, leaving 1 base not matched to a gene. Here the CDR3 DNA reads TGCGCCAGCAGCCGCGGGGGCACCGGGGAGCTGTTTTTT. Protein: CASSRGGTGELFF.

The genes are TRBV19 and TRBJ2-7, with D possibly being TRBD1 (6 bases). The ends were cut back, 6 bases at V and 5 bases at J, with 14 bases in the middle. The CDR3 consists of 13 residues. Germline V gene data show CDR1 as LNHDA and CDR2 as SQIVND (reference sequence). The CDR3 spells CASSYRVKDEQYF. CDR3 bases: TGTGCCAGTAGCTACAGGGTGAAGGACGAGCAGTACTTC.

The rearrangement links TRBV5-4 to TRBJ2-7; 9 bases match TRBD2. Germline CDR1 reads SGHNT; CDR2 reads YYREEE (reference sequence). There are 15 residues in the CDR3. The V and J ends lost 0 bases and 4 bases, in that order; junction bases with no gene match: 5. The CDR3 nucleotides read TGTGCCAGCAGCTTGGTGGCGGGAGGGCAGTACGAGCAGTACTTC. This codes for CASSLVAGGQYEQYF. Using reference TRBV5-4 and TRBJ2-7 for the parts outside the CDR3, the full variable domain is ETGVTQSPTHLIKTRGQQVTLRCSSQSGHNTVSWYQQALGQGPQFIFQYYREEENGRGNFPPRFSGLQFPNYSSELNVNALELDDSALYLCASSLVAGGQYEQYFGPGTRLTVT.

This chain connects TRBV19 to TRBJ1-1; 11 positions match TRBD1. CDR1 and CDR2 (germline): LNHDA, SQIVND (reference sequence). The CDR3 spans 15 residues. Germline trimming cut 3 bases from V and 2 bases from J; bases unmatched to any gene: 2. CDR3 in DNA: TGTGCCAGTAGTATCGGGACAGGGGGAAACACTGAAGCTTTCTTT. Translated, it gives CASSIGTGGNTEAFF.

The rearrangement joins TRBV6-4 to TRBJ2-3, with TRBD2 matching over 8 bases. In germline, CDR1 is MRHNA, CDR2 SNTAGT. The V and J ends lost 4 bases and 5 bases, in that order; junction bases with no gene match: 2. CDR3 size: 13 residues. The CDR3 spells CASSGGGRDTQYF. The CDR3 DNA sequence: TGTGCCAGCAGTGGCGGGGGGAGAGATACGCAGTATTTT.

V and J are TRBV4-3 and TRBJ1-2; D remains unclear. CDR1 and CDR2 (germline): LGHNA, YSLEER. Trimming took off 0 bases at V and 1 base at J, with 6 bases between the two ends. The CDR3 runs 14 residues. This CDR3 reads CASSQDSDNYGYTF. The CDR3 coding sequence is TGCGCCAGCAGCCAAGATTCAGATAACTATGGCTACACCTTC.

V is TRBV2 and J is TRBJ1-1, with D possibly TRBD1 on 5 matching bases. V was clipped by 3 bases and J by 1 base, with 12 bases between them. This CDR3 has 15 residues. CDR1 and CDR2 (germline): SNHLY, FYNNEI. The CDR3 DNA follows: TGTGCCAGCAGTGATCGTGGGGGGACGAACACTGAAGCTTTCTTT. Protein product: CASSDRGGTNTEAFF.

CDR3 sequence: CASSVESQGNTIYF. The CDR3 bases are TGTGCCAGCAGCGTAGAATCACAGGGAAACACCATATATTTT. The chain is built from TRBV9 and TRBJ1-3; D is unclear. Trimming took off 0 bases at V and 4 bases at J, with 8 bases between the two ends. Germline loops: CDR1 SGDLS, CDR2 YYNGEE. This CDR3 contains 14 residues.